This T cell receptor beta chain was retrieved from a study of T cells after yellow fever vaccination. General study results and limits: By day 5 rather than day 15, the secondary response had peaked, though it was weaker. Contamination by abundant bulk-population clonotypes could be present in FACS-sorted repertoires. Re-detected after boosting: most primary clones, around 96% of CD4 and 88% of CD8.

Turning to this clonotype: Its antigen remains unidentified.

The germline CDR1 and CDR2 sequences are MDHEN and SYDVKM. This CDR3 has 11 residues. The ends were cut back, 7 bases at V and 7 bases at J, with 10 bases in the middle. Synthesis of TCR cDNA relied on 5'RACE template switching, which attached a universal primer site and UMIs. A single record per CDR3 protein comes from TCRdb applying MiXCR to the 5' RACE reads. The sample records hundreds of thousands of distinct CDR3 sequences, roughly a fifth being singletons. This material consisted of PBMCs, taken approximately 22 days after the first yellow fever vaccination. This clonotype was obtained from a man younger than 35 who received the YFV17D yellow fever vaccine. V is TRBV28 and J is TRBJ1-1, with D maybe TRBD1 (5 bases). The CDR3 loop is CASITGDEAFF. CDR3 nucleotides: TGTGCCAGCATCACAGGTGATGAAGCTTTCTTT.